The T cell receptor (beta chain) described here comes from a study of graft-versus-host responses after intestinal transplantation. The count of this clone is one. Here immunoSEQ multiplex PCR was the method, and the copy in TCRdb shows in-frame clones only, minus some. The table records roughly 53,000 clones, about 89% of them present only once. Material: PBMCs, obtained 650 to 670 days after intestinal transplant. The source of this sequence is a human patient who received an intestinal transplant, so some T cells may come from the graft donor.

The CDR3 region is CASSPGPSSGNTIYF. DNA of the CDR3: TGTGCCAGCTCACCGGGACCGAGCTCTGGAAACACCATATATTTT. The chain couples TRBV18 to TRBJ1-3; perhaps TRBD1 as D (5 bases). Germline loops: CDR1 KGHSH, CDR2 LQKENI. V was trimmed by 3 bases and J by 0 bases, leaving 9 bases between them. CDR3 length: 15 amino acids. Supplemented by reference TRBV18 and TRBJ1-3, the full variable domain reads NAGVMQNPRHLVRRRGQEARLRCSPMKGHSHVYWYRQLPEEGLKFMVYLQKENIIDESGMPKERFSAEFPKEGPSILRIQQVVRGDSAAYFCASSPGPSSGNTIYFGEGSWLTVV.